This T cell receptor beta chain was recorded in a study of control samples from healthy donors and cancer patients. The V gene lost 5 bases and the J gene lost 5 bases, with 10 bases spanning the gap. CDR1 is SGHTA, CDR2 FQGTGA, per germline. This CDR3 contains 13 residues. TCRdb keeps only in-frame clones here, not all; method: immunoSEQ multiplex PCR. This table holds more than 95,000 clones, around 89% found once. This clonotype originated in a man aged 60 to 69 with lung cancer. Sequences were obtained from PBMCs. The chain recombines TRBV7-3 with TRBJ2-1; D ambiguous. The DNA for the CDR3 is TGTGCCAGCAGCCTCGGGTCAAACAATGAGCAGTTCTTC. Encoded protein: CASSLGSNNEQFF.